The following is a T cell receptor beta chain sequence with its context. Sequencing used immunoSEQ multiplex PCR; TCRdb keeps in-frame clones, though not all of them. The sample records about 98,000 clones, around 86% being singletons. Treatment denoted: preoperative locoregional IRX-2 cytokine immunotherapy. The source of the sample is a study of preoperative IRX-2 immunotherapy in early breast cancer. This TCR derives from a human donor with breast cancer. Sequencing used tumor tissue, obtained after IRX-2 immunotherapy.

CDR3 sequence: CASSSPSGGAYNEQFF. CDR3 DNA sequence: TGTGCCAGCAGTTCCCCCTCCGGGGGGGCCTACAATGAGCAGTTCTTC. The rearrangement links TRBV28 to TRBJ2-1; 8 bases line up with TRBD2. V was clipped by 4 bases and J by 2 bases; unmatched bases: 7. CDR1 and CDR2 from the germline V gene are MDHEN and SYDVKM. The CDR3 is 16 amino acids.